This paragraph covers one T cell receptor (beta chain) sequence. Per the original data handling: Researchers report that nucleated cell counts were estimated from reference gene primer amplification. The table came from immunoSEQ multiplex PCR; TCRdb's copy has only in-frame clones and leaves some out. That table furnishes V, J and clone size, whereas the DNA furnished D and trimming. In the table there are around 400,000 clones, around 87% of which are singletons. This sample was included in a study of blood T cell repertoires in COVID-19. In the study overall: The study drew acute and convalescent COVID-19 samples from the United States, Italy and Spain.

V was trimmed by 1 base and J by 4 bases, leaving 13 bases between them. Per the germline V gene, CDR1 is SGHTA and CDR2 is FQGNSA. The CDR3 loop spans 15 amino acids. This chain uses TRBV7-2 with TRBJ1-1; a possible D gene is TRBD1 (5 bases). The specimen was peripheral blood. The clonotype comes from a woman aged 60 to 75 with COVID-19, enrolled during active disease. The CDR3 DNA reads TGTGCCAGCAGCTTAGAGGGGTGGGGAATCACTGAAGCTTTCTTT. Translated: CASSLEGWGITEAFF.